The present T cell receptor (beta chain) was sequenced within a study of identical twins. This CDR3 contains 14 residues. Trimming cost V 3 bases and J 4 bases; bases outside gene matches: 5. Per the germline V gene, CDR1 is DFQATT and CDR2 is SNEGSKA (reference sequence). Each CDR3 protein gets one entry after TCRdb re-called the 5' RACE reads with MiXCR. The sample holds about 890,000 distinct CDR3 sequences, 9% to 15% seen once. The sample holds a few counts of this clonotype. A further study also used this sample, focusing on yellow fever vaccine responses in identical twins.

This clonotype originated in a young woman in good health. The V call is TRBV20-1, the J call TRBJ2-5; 10 nucleotides agree with TRBD2. The sequenced sample was PBMCs. Here the CDR3 DNA reads TGCAGTGCTAGTTCCGCTAGCGGGGGAGAGACCCAGTACTTC. Amino acid sequence: CSASSASGGETQYF.